The TCR beta chain described here comes from a study of T cell repertoires in cytomegalovirus infection. Turning to the study itself: Indicated by public TCR beta signatures were CMV infection and matching HLA type.

Findings of the study overall: Dominant in the ex vivo response were TCR beta clonotypes restricted by HLA-C and specific for CMV.

Via MiXCR, TCRdb re-called the reads, giving one row per CDR3 protein. Counted here are 80,000 to 130,000 distinct CDR3 sequences, more than 20% occurring once; the ten biggest clones make up roughly 43%. Notes on this clonotype: The antigen is undetermined.

This TCR came from a human donor in good health (CMV status not recorded). Some clones in this sample may be carry-over from other donors' samples. Sequencing was done on a sample of CD8+ T cells from PBMCs.

The CDR3 coding sequence is TGTGCCAGCAGCCCTCCGGGACTAGCGGGACGGGAGCAGTACTTC. Its protein product is CASSPPGLAGREQYF. This sequence joins TRBV7-9 and TRBJ2-7; 13 bases fit TRBD2. With 5 bases clipped from V and 7 bases from J, the junction kept 8 bases outside the gene matches. This CDR3 contains 15 residues. Per germline, CDR1 SEHNR and CDR2 FQNEAQ (reference sequence).